A selection of T cell receptor beta chains follows, all from one sample in a study of shared clonotypes between healthy human individuals. Measured with immunoSEQ multiplex PCR; TCRdb has only the in-frame clones, and not every one. Of approximately 740,000 clones in the sample, 80% to 95% were seen once. Sequences were obtained from naive CD8+ T cells sorted from blood. All receptors come from a man aged 25 to 40 in good health. The conserved cysteine and the conserved F or W are not part of the CDR3 here. Each record gives: V gene, D gene, CDR3 protein. A D gene is named only where the DNA matches it firmly.

v_call: TRBV7-9; d_call: NA; cdr3_aa: ASGADGTVKY
v_call: TRBV28; d_call: TRBD1; cdr3_aa: ASSFPPGTGTLRAYEQY
v_call: TRBV5-4; d_call: NA; cdr3_aa: ASSLVSSGANVLT
v_call: TRBV19; d_call: TRBD2; cdr3_aa: ASSLAGGNLNEQF
v_call: TRBV29-1; d_call: NA; cdr3_aa: SAIHALQETQY
v_call: TRBV5-8; d_call: NA; cdr3_aa: ASSLRNTMGDQNIQY
v_call: TRBV9; d_call: TRBD1; cdr3_aa: ASRGTGGDRGEAF
v_call: TRBV7-9; d_call: NA; cdr3_aa: ASSLREQGLGYT
v_call: TRBV28; d_call: TRBD1; cdr3_aa: ASSWKTGRVDEQY
v_call: TRBV11-2; d_call: NA; cdr3_aa: ASSLVGDTQY
v_call: TRBV21-1; d_call: NA; cdr3_aa: ASGYRTGDAGELF
v_call: TRBV11-2; d_call: TRBD2; cdr3_aa: ASRSDSGSSSYNEQF
v_call: TRBV19; d_call: TRBD2; cdr3_aa: ASGQDGILAGGPDTGELF
v_call: TRBV29-1; d_call: NA; cdr3_aa: SVEEKHKSNYGYT
v_call: TRBV29-1; d_call: NA; cdr3_aa: SVGMGGSNEKLF
v_call: TRBV11-3; d_call: TRBD1; cdr3_aa: ASSGGPGQSSYEQY
v_call: TRBV27; d_call: NA; cdr3_aa: ASSLVWLNTEAF
v_call: TRBV28; d_call: TRBD1; cdr3_aa: ASSAGQKYYGYT
v_call: TRBV27; d_call: NA; cdr3_aa: ASSFERDSTDTQY
v_call: TRBV7-2; d_call: NA; cdr3_aa: ASSLEGKRLF
v_call: TRBV27; d_call: TRBD1; cdr3_aa: ASKKTGSYEQY
v_call: TRBV27; d_call: NA; cdr3_aa: ASSFARAYRMNTEAF
v_call: TRBV7-8; d_call: NA; cdr3_aa: ASSAVGQPLNEQF
v_call: TRBV7-9; d_call: NA; cdr3_aa: ASSSNRASYEQY
v_call: TRBV28; d_call: NA; cdr3_aa: ASRVTAPGQPQH
v_call: TRBV4-1; d_call: TRBD1; cdr3_aa: ASSQVGTGQNTEAF
v_call: TRBV9; d_call: TRBD1; cdr3_aa: ASSADDRAPVKPGNTIY
v_call: TRBV28; d_call: NA; cdr3_aa: ASSLRRAVVDEQY
v_call: TRBV27; d_call: NA; cdr3_aa: ASSLLGDQPQH
v_call: TRBV28; d_call: TRBD1; cdr3_aa: ASTPPGQFYEQY
v_call: TRBV27; d_call: TRBD1; cdr3_aa: ASRDRGPGNTIY
v_call: TRBV11-2; d_call: TRBD1; cdr3_aa: ASSLDDLSGTGVFYEQY
v_call: TRBV30; d_call: NA; cdr3_aa: AWSPGVSYSGNTIY
v_call: TRBV13; d_call: TRBD2; cdr3_aa: ASMGLAGSHEQF
v_call: TRBV9; d_call: NA; cdr3_aa: ASSVDGGPGNTIY
v_call: TRBV28; d_call: NA; cdr3_aa: ASSLPQVSSYEQY
v_call: TRBV7-6; d_call: TRBD2; cdr3_aa: ASSTNLAGGYTGELF
v_call: TRBV27; d_call: TRBD1; cdr3_aa: ASRTGTGGQYGYT
v_call: TRBV10-2; d_call: TRBD2; cdr3_aa: ASYSGKTIYEQY
v_call: TRBV7-4; d_call: NA; cdr3_aa: APGTNQETQY
v_call: TRBV28; d_call: NA; cdr3_aa: ASSVEARGQRADTQY
v_call: TRBV7-3; d_call: NA; cdr3_aa: ASSSPRRNTIY
v_call: TRBV9; d_call: NA; cdr3_aa: ASSVSPQGGSGEQY
v_call: TRBV7-6; d_call: NA; cdr3_aa: ASSAHETYGYT
v_call: TRBV5-8; d_call: TRBD1; cdr3_aa: ASSPGDRGRYSYEQY
v_call: TRBV5-1; d_call: TRBD2; cdr3_aa: ASSLEGLGGWDEQF
v_call: TRBV7-6; d_call: NA; cdr3_aa: ASSLVSSGNTDTQY
v_call: TRBV19; d_call: NA; cdr3_aa: ASSIAGVREQY
v_call: TRBV5-1; d_call: NA; cdr3_aa: ASSLTSATNEKLF
v_call: TRBV19; d_call: NA; cdr3_aa: ASSALPPLDYEQY